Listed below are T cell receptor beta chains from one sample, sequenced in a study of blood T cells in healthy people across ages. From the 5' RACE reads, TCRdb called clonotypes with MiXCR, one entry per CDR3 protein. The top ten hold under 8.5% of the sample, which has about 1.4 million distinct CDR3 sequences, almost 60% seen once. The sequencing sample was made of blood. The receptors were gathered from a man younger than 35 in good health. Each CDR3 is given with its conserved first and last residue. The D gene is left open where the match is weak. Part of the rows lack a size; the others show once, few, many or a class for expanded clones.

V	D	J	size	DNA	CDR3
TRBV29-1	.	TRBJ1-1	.	TGCAGCGTTGAAGAACAGAAGAACACTGAAGCTTTCTTT	CSVEEQKNTEAFF
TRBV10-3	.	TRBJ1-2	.	TGTGCCATCCGGGGGGGCGACTATGGCTACACCTTC	CAIRGGDYGYTF
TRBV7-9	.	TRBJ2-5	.	TGTGCCAGCAGCTTAGTACGAACCAGCGGTCGCGAGACCCAGTACTTC	CASSLVRTSGRETQYF
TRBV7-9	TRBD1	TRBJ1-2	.	TGTGCCAGCAGCTTAGCCGGGACAGGGACCTATGGCTACACCTTC	CASSLAGTGTYGYTF
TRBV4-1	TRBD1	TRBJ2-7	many	TGCGCCAGCAGCCAGGAGCCGGGACAGGTTGCCTCCGAGCAGTACTTC	CASSQEPGQVASEQYF
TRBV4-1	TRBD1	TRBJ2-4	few	TGCGCCAGCAGCCTTGCAACCGGGACAGGGGAAAACATTCAGTACTTC	CASSLATGTGENIQYF
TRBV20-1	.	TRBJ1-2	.	TGCAGTGCCCGGGACCTAGGGGACTATGGCTACACCTTC	CSARDLGDYGYTF
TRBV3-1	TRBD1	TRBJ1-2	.	TGTGCCAGCAGCGTCCCCGGGACAGGGGGCTGGGGCTACACCTTC	CASSVPGTGGWGYTF
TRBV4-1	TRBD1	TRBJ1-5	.	TGCGCCAGCAGCCAGGGAGCGACAGGGCCGAGGCCCCAGCATTTT	CASSQGATGPRPQHF
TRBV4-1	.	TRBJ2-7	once	TGCGCCAGCAGCCAAGCGGGGACTCTATACTACGAGCAGTACTTC	CASSQAGTLYYEQYF
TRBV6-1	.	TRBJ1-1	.	TGTGCCAGCAAATGGCAGATCCCTATGAACACTGAAGCTTTCTTT	CASKWQIPMNTEAFF
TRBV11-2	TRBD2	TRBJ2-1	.	TGTGCCAGCAGCCCAGGGACTAGCGGGAGTTGGAATGAGCAGTTCTTC	CASSPGTSGSWNEQFF
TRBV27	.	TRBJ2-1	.	TGTGCCAGCACCCACGCTCCGGGGGTTGGGGAGCAGTTCTTC	CASTHAPGVGEQFF
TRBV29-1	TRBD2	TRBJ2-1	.	TGCAGCCGTACTAGCGGGGGGGACAATGAGCAGTTCTTC	CSRTSGGDNEQFF
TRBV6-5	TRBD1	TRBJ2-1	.	TGTGCCAGCAGCACAGACAGGGAGAAGCAGTTCTTC	CASSTDREKQFF
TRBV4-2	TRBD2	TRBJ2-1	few	TGTGCCAGCAGCAGACTAGCGGAGCAGTTCTTC	CASSRLAEQFF
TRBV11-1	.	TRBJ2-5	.	TGTGCCAGCAGCTTGGTCGGGACCTTAGACGGGGAGACCCAGTACTTC	CASSLVGTLDGETQYF
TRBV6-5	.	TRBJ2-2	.	TGTGCCAGCAGTTATCGGACCTCTGTCGGGGAGCTGTTTTTT	CASSYRTSVGELFF
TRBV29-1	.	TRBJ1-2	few	TGCAGCGTTATCAGGGAACCCGACTATGGCTACACCTTC	CSVIREPDYGYTF
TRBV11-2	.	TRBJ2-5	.	TGTGCCAGCAGCTCATTCGCAGGCCAAGAGACCCAGTACTTC	CASSSFAGQETQYF
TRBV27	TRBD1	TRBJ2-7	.	TGTGCCAGCAGTTTATGGCCTCGGGACAGGGTGGACGAGCAGTACTTC	CASSLWPRDRVDEQYF
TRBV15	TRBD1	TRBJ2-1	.	TGTGCCACCAGCAGGGACAGGGGTCATGAGCAGTTCTTC	CATSRDRGHEQFF
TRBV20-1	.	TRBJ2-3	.	TGCAGTGCTAGAGACCCAATGGGGGGCAGCACAGATACGCAGTATTTT	CSARDPMGGSTDTQYF
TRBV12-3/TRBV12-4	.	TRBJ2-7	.	TGTGCCAGCAGCCCGAGGGTGGACCCTTCGACCTACGAGCAGTACTTC	CASSPRVDPSTYEQYF